The sequence of this T cell receptor (beta chain) was determined in a study of blood T cells in healthy people across ages. The length of the CDR3 is 15 residues. V gave up 0 bases and J gave up 6 bases, with 14 bases separating them. Germline V CDR1 and CDR2: MNHEY, SVGAGI. Study-level results: The CMV status of each donor remained undetermined, and this could have confounded shifts in expanded clonotypes.

A second PCR of 7 to 11 cycles used a sample-barcoded 5' primer and a J-beta primer mix. A template-switch adaptor that had 12 random nucleotides put a tag on each cDNA molecule. TCRdb processed the 5' RACE reads anew with MiXCR; each CDR3 protein has one entry. The sample lists hundreds of thousands of distinct CDR3 sequences, 40% to 50% occurring once. As regards this clonotype: Its antigen remains unidentified.

Sequenced material: blood. The rearrangement links TRBV6-5 to TRBJ2-5, with D unclear. The receptor was derived from a man older than 75 in good health. The CDR3 loop is CASSYSRGVMKTQYF. The CDR3 DNA reads as TGTGCCAGCAGTTACTCGCGTGGCGTGATGAAGACCCAGTACTTC.